The entry that follows covers one T cell receptor (beta chain) sequence. The antigen is not known. V gave up 5 bases and J gave up 2 bases, with 13 bases separating them. Germline V gene data show CDR1 as MNHEY and CDR2 as SMNVEV (reference sequence). The CDR3 has 14 amino acids. These data are taken from a study of cytomegalovirus exposure and HLA in healthy donors. PCR was performed using 60 Vbeta and 13 Jbeta primers. Libraries were prepared by immunoSEQ multiplex PCR; TCRdb keeps only in-frame clonotypes and omits some of them. Its clone listing holds under 75,000 clones. Study results and caveats: Owing to their indistinguishability, certain V segments, notably TRBV6-2 and TRBV6-3, were excluded. Per a later analysis, about 18,000 TCR beta sequences showed association with HLA alleles at 0.05 false discovery rate. Specificity for CMV antigens was confirmed in vitro for three of the CMV-associated chains.

Sequencing input: PBMCs. This chain uses TRBV27 with TRBJ2-7, with a tentative D call TRBD1 (6 bases). This receptor was taken from a female donor in good health and CMV-seropositive. DNA of the CDR3: TGTGCCAGCAGTGTAGGGACAAAGACCTACGAGCAGTACTTC. Its protein product is CASSVGTKTYEQYF.